This entry features one T cell receptor (beta chain) sequence. This clonotype was counted ten times or more. The specificity of this receptor is unknown. The record has no base qualities; no much larger clone is one base away. This entry belongs to a study of CD8 T cells in ankylosing spondylitis (TCRdb year 2017). Context from the whole study: T cell receptor beta repertoires were profiled in healthy donors and ankylosing spondylitis patients so that disease-linked TCR variants could be found. In total, the full study cohort was made up of nearly 110 healthy donors and approximately 24 ankylosing spondylitis patients. Samples of peripheral blood were taken, and for ankylosing spondylitis patients, synovial fluid was collected as well. Overall study results and their limits: Blood from ankylosing spondylitis patients appeared to be characterized by a TCR beta motif composed of several highly homologous amino acid variants. Some motif variants had previously been reported in the synovial fluid and blood of reactive arthritis patients, which suggests shared mechanisms of disease initiation. The disease-linked clones showed a CD8+ phenotype and occurred at relatively low frequencies in peripheral blood. Significant enrichment of the disease-linked clones was reported in matched synovial fluid samples from ankylosing spondylitis patients.

The sample was run on an Illumina HiSeq 2500. Quantitative 5'-RACE with molecular barcodes was the method used to prepare the TCR beta libraries. The published analysis was carried out like this. A new computational method based on a probabilistic model of VDJ rearrangement was used to identify disease-linked TCR variants. Through fastp at Q25 and MiXCR, TCRdb rebuilt clones from the public reads, retaining in-frame beta chains. Each CDR3 protein appears once, grouped with its most common genes and DNA. These V and J calls rely on TCRdb rather than the paper's analysis. The sample table records about 190,000 distinct CDR3 sequences; approximately 13% of these occur just once. Clones ranked in the top ten supply about 10% of the sample. The CDR3 runs 18 amino acids, cysteine and phenylalanine included. Just CDR3 DNA is preserved here, 54 bases in frame from base 1. The germline V gene gives CDR1 as LGHNA and CDR2 as YNFKEQ. V ends up 0 bases short and J 5 bases short, with an unmatched junction base count of 9.

Sequencing input: blood, either unsorted or a sorted T cell fraction (not recorded which). Recombination joined TRBV4-2 with TRBJ2-2; 10 bases in the junction line up with TRBD2. The receptor was derived from a female donor with ankylosing spondylitis or in good health (not recorded which). CDR3 loop: CASSQDPLLAGVTGELFF. The nucleotide sequence reads TGTGCCAGCAGCCAAGACCCCCTTCTAGCGGGAGTAACCGGGGAGCTGTTTTTT.